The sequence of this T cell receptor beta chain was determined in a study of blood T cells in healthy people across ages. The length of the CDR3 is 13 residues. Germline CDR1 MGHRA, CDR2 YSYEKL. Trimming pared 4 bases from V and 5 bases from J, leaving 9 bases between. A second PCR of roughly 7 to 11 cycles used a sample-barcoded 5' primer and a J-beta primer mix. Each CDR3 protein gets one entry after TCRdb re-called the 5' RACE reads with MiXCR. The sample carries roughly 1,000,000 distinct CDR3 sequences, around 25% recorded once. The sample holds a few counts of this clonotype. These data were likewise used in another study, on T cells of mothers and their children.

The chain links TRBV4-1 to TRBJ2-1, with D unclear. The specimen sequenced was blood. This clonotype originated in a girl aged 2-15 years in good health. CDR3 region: CASSPLDNNEQFF. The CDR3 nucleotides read TGCGCCAGCAGCCCCCTTGACAACAATGAGCAGTTCTTC.